The 21 T cell receptor beta chains reported below all come from one sample, sequenced in a study of identical twins. TCRdb used MiXCR to reprocess the 5' RACE reads, holding one entry per CDR3 protein. The table shows roughly 470,000 distinct CDR3 sequences, with approximately 14% occurring only once. The sample also formed part of further work on yellow fever vaccine responses in identical twins.

The material sequenced was CD4+ T cells sorted from blood. Every receptor here comes from a woman aged 18-30 years in good health.

The chain carries TRBV3-1 and TRBJ2-3, with a possible D match to TRBD2 (6 bases). Trimming cost V 8 bases and J 4 bases, with 13 bases left between them. The V gene's germline CDR1 is LGHDT and CDR2 YNNKEL (reference sequence). There are 13 residues in the CDR3. CDR3 region: CASAGGPPDTQYF. As DNA, the CDR3 is TGTGCCAGCGCCGGAGGGCCCCCAGATACGCAGTATTTT.

The chain couples TRBV5-5 to TRBJ2-2, with 10 bases matching TRBD1. The CDR3 consists of 17 residues. The junction had 6 bases not matched to a gene; V was cut back by 4 bases and J by 0 bases. Germline V lookup: CDR1 SGHKS, CDR2 YYEKEE (reference sequence). The DNA of the CDR3 is TGTGCCAGCAGCCGACCGGGACAGGGGACGAACACCGGGGAGCTGTTTTTT. It encodes CASSRPGQGTNTGELFF.

This clonotype came up a few times. The chain combines TRBV7-8 with TRBJ1-6; weak D call: TRBD1 (5 bases). Germline V CDR1 and CDR2: SGHVS, FQNEAQ. The CDR3 has 15 amino acids. Trimming took off 2 bases at V and 7 bases at J, with 12 bases between the two ends. The CDR3 DNA reads as TGTGCCAGCAGCTTACGGGGCACGGAAAATTCACCCCTCCACTTT. As protein: CASSLRGTENSPLHF.

This rearrangement joins TRBV7-2 to TRBJ2-7; a possible D gene is TRBD1 (6 bases). Trimming removed 7 bases at V and 2 bases at J, with 12 bases between. The CDR3 covers 13 residues. Germline loops: CDR1 SGHTA, CDR2 FQGNSA. The CDR3 reads CASKQGIPYEQYF. Here the CDR3 DNA reads TGTGCCAGCAAACAGGGTATTCCCTACGAGCAGTACTTC.

This clonotype appeared a few times. The chain couples TRBV3-1 to TRBJ1-6; no firm D call. The CDR3 covers 15 residues. The V gene's germline CDR1 is LGHDT and CDR2 YNNKEL (reference sequence). Trimming left V 1 base short and J 8 bases short, with 12 bases between. The CDR3 sequence is CASSQGRGFHSPLHF. In DNA form, the CDR3 reads TGTGCCAGCAGCCAAGGTCGAGGGTTTCATTCACCCCTCCACTTT.

The chain carries TRBV27 and TRBJ1-1; a possible D gene is TRBD1 (5 bases). CDR1 and CDR2 (germline): MNHEY, SMNVEV (reference sequence). The CDR3 loop spans 14 amino acids. Deletions cut 6 bases from V and 5 bases from J, with 16 bases between. This CDR3 is CASSLQGGSTEAFF. The CDR3 nucleotides are TGTGCCAGCAGCCTCCAGGGAGGTAGTACTGAAGCTTTCTTT.

This clonotype has just a few counts. This chain links TRBV5-1 with TRBJ2-7; TRBD2 aligns across 8 bases. V lost 4 bases and J lost 3; bases outside the gene matches: 12. The CDR3 runs to 16 residues. CDR1 is SGHRS and CDR2 is YFSETQ in the germline V gene. The CDR3 bases are TGCGCCAGCAGCGCCTGGACGGCCGGGACTAGCTACGAGCAGTACTTC. Translated, it gives CASSAWTAGTSYEQYF.

This clonotype was seen at least ten times. CDR3: CASRGQGASYEQYF. The CDR3 coding sequence is TGTGCCAGCAGAGGACAGGGTGCGTCCTACGAGCAGTACTTC. The genes are TRBV28 and TRBJ2-7; 8 nucleotides match TRBD1. The CDR3 sequence is 14 residues long. J was trimmed by 1 base and V by 6 bases; bases with no gene match: 5. The germline V gene has CDR1 MDHEN and CDR2 SYDVKM.

This clonotype has only a few counts. The chain recombines TRBV11-3 with TRBJ2-3, with TRBD1 matching over 8 bases. J gave up 2 bases and V 5 bases, and 6 bases lay outside the gene matches. The CDR3 covers 15 residues. The germline CDR1 and CDR2 sequences are SGHNT and YENEEA. The CDR3 sequence is CASSPGTGNTDTQYF. CDR3 nucleotide sequence: TGTGCCAGCAGCCCCGGGACAGGAAACACAGATACGCAGTATTTT.

The chain carries TRBV5-1 and TRBJ2-5, with D perhaps matching TRBD1 (5 bases). V shed 4 bases and J shed 5 bases, with 12 bases lying between them. CDR3 length equals 13 residues. Germline V gene lookup returns CDR1 SGHRS and CDR2 YFSETQ. The CDR3: CASSPAAGETQYF. In DNA form, the CDR3 reads TGCGCCAGCAGCCCCGCAGCAGGGGAGACCCAGTACTTC.

The chain is built from TRBV3-1 and TRBJ2-3, with unresolved D. The germline V gene encodes CDR1 LGHDT and CDR2 YNNKEL (reference sequence). V lost 1 base and J lost 11, with 13 bases in between. This CDR3 is 13 amino acids long. The CDR3 protein is CASSQVEWERQYF. The CDR3 DNA follows: TGTGCCAGCAGCCAAGTCGAGTGGGAAAGGCAGTATTTT.

The chain uses TRBV28 and TRBJ2-5, with 9 bases aligning to TRBD2. Germline-derived CDR1 and CDR2 are MDHEN and SYDVKM. The CDR3 runs to 15 residues. V was clipped by 7 bases and J by 5 bases; unmatched bases: 11. The CDR3 sequence is CASKAWREGGETQYF. The CDR3 nucleotides are TGTGCCAGCAAGGCTTGGCGGGAGGGGGGTGAGACCCAGTACTTC.

The chain carries TRBV30 and TRBJ2-2; the D is unclear. This CDR3 region has 15 residues. Germline-derived CDR1 and CDR2 are GTSNPN and SVGIG (reference sequence). The ends were cut back, 2 bases at V and 4 bases at J, with 14 bases in the middle. This CDR3 reads CAWSIVPTSTGELFF. In nucleotides, the CDR3 is TGTGCCTGGAGTATTGTCCCAACTTCCACCGGGGAGCTGTTTTTT.

This clonotype was recorded a few times. This rearrangement joins TRBV28 to TRBJ2-7; 8 bases map to TRBD1. This CDR3 has 13 amino acids. Germline CDR1 reads MDHEN; CDR2 reads SYDVKM. Losses at the gene ends were 3 bases for V and 6 bases for J; bases not matched to a gene: 4. The CDR3 DNA sequence: TGTGCCAGCAGTTTTAAAGGACAGGGCGAGCAGTACTTC. Its translation: CASSFKGQGEQYF.

In its sample, this clonotype was seen a few times. This sequence joins TRBV3-1 and TRBJ2-3, with TRBD2 identical over 13 bases. The V and J ends lost 0 bases and 7 bases, in that order; junction bases with no gene match: 7. This CDR3 comprises 17 residues. Germline V gene data show CDR1 as LGHDT and CDR2 as YNNKEL (reference sequence). The CDR3 nucleotides read TGTGCCAGCAGCCAAGAAGTGGGACTAGCGGGATGGTATACGCAGTATTTT. It specifies CASSQEVGLAGWYTQYF.

This clonotype came up a few times. The V call is TRBV7-6, the J call TRBJ2-7; 12 nucleotides match TRBD2. V gave up 4 bases and J gave up 6 bases; unmatched junction bases: 7. The CDR3 is 15 residues long. Germline V gene data show CDR1 as SGHVS and CDR2 as FNYEAQ. The CDR3 region is CASSSIASGRGEQYF. CDR3 sequence (DNA): TGTGCCAGCAGCTCCATAGCTAGCGGGAGGGGCGAGCAGTACTTC.

The chain employs TRBV13 and TRBJ2-2, with 8 bases identical to TRBD1. Trimming took 5 bases from V and 6 from J; bases not matched to a gene: 5. The CDR3 spans 14 residues. CDR1 PRHDT and CDR2 FYEKMQ come from the germline V gene (reference sequence). The CDR3, as DNA: TGTGCCAGCAGCATTACACAGGGGGCCGGGGAGCTGTTTTTT. Translating gives CASSITQGAGELFF.

This clonotype was observed a few times. The CDR3 nucleotides are TGTGCCAGCAGTGACACAGGGGTGGGTTACAATGAGCAGTTCTTC. Amino acid sequence: CASSDTGVGYNEQFF. V and J are TRBV6-1 and TRBJ2-1; TRBD1 matches at 7 bases. The V gene's germline CDR1 is MNHNS and CDR2 SASEGT. CDR3 length: 15 amino acids. The V gene end was trimmed by 3 bases and the J gene end by 4 bases; junction bases not matched to a gene: 6.

The table lists this clonotype with a few counts. V usage is TRBV30 and J usage is TRBJ2-2; 7 nucleotides line up with TRBD2. Germline loops: CDR1 GTSNPN, CDR2 SVGIG (reference sequence). J gave up 7 bases and V 3 bases, and 32 bases lay outside the gene matches. The CDR3 consists of 22 residues. The CDR3: CAWSAYRRGAEASGSKGGELFF. The DNA for the CDR3 is TGTGCCTGGAGCGCCTACCGCCGTGGGGCGGAGGCTAGCGGATCGAAAGGCGGGGAGCTGTTTTTT.

The chain recombines TRBV20-1 with TRBJ2-1, with TRBD1 identical over 7 bases. CDR3 size: 16 residues. V lost 3 bases to trimming and J lost 4 bases; unmatched junction nucleotides: 12. From germline, CDR1 is DFQATT and CDR2 SNEGSKA (reference sequence). CDR3 region: CSASHFVTGSYNEQFF. The CDR3 nucleotides read TGCAGTGCTAGTCATTTTGTGACAGGGTCATACAATGAGCAGTTCTTC.

V is TRBV20-1 and J is TRBJ2-7; 7 bases fit TRBD1. The germline V gene has CDR1 DFQATT and CDR2 SNEGSKA (reference sequence). With 3 bases clipped from V and 7 bases from J, the junction kept 12 bases outside the gene matches. CDR3 length: 14 amino acids. As DNA, the CDR3 is TGCAGTGCTAGGCCAGAGGACAGGACGGGAGAGCAGTACTTC. This translates into CSARPEDRTGEQYF.